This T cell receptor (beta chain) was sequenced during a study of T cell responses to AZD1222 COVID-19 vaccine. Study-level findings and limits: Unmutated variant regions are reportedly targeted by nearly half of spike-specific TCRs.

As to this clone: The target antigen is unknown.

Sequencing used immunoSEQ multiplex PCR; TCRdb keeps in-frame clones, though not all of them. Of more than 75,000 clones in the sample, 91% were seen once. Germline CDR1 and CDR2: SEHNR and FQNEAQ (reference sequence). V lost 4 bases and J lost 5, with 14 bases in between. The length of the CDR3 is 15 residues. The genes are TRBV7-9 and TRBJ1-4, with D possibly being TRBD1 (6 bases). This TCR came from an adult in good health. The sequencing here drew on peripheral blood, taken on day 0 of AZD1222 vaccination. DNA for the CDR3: TGTGCCAGCAGCTACCAGGGGAAAAGGAATGAAAAACTGTTTTTT. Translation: CASSYQGKRNEKLFF.